This T cell receptor (beta chain) stems from a study of control samples from healthy donors and cancer patients. Profiled with immunoSEQ multiplex PCR; TCRdb holds only in-frame clones, not every one. In the table there are 40,000 to 60,000 clones, around nine tenths of which are singletons. This clone was seen once. Germline V gives CDR1 ENHRY, CDR2 SYGVKD. V was pared by 1 base and J by 1 base, with 18 bases of the junction left unmatched. CDR3 size: 22 residues. This TCR came from a man aged 45-60 years with head and neck cancer. The chain joins TRBV10-3 to TRBJ2-1; TRBD2 agrees at 11 bases. Material: PBMCs. CDR3 residues: CAISELWRSVAGGPISYNEQFF. For the CDR3, the DNA is TGTGCCATCAGTGAGTTATGGAGGTCGGTAGCGGGAGGGCCTATTTCCTACAATGAGCAGTTCTTC.